The rows below give T cell receptor beta chains drawn from one sample of a study of beta chain features in type 1 diabetes. Data came from immunoSEQ multiplex PCR; TCRdb stores just in-frame clones and leaves some out. The sample consists of around 130,000 clones, 7% to 10% of them appearing once. Material for sequencing was central memory CD4+ T cells from blood. These receptors all come from a man aged 30 to 45 with type 1 diabetes. CDR3s include the opening cysteine and the closing phenylalanine or tryptophan. The D gene is left open where the match is weak. Clone size is stated in some rows and not others, as once, few, many or a class when expanded.

TRBJ2-6,NA,NA,TRBV15,CATSRPSSSGANVLTF,TGTGCCACCAGCAGACCTTCCAGCTCTGGGGCCAACGTCCTGACTTTC
TRBJ1-1,few,NA,TRBV7-2,CASSDTTGGTANTEAFF,TGTGCCAGCAGCGATACCACGGGAGGGACGGCGAACACTGAAGCTTTCTTT
TRBJ2-5,NA,NA,TRBV5-4,CASSLQGQETQYF,TGTGCCAGCAGCTTGCAGGGTCAAGAGACCCAGTACTTC
TRBJ1-1,NA,TRBD1,TRBV5-6,CASSLAWQGAEMAFF,TGTGCCAGCAGCTTGGCCTGGCAGGGGGCCGAAATGGCTTTCTTT
TRBJ1-2,few,NA,TRBV12-5,CASAQDRSYGYTF,TGTGCTAGTGCCCAAGACAGGAGCTATGGCTACACCTTC
TRBJ2-1,few,TRBD2,TRBV15,CATSRDLGAGGHNEQFF,TGTGCCACCAGCAGAGATCTTGGGGCGGGGGGGCACAATGAGCAGTTCTTC
TRBJ1-5,few,NA,TRBV7-9,CASSPPGQPQHF,TGTGCCAGCAGTCCGCCAGGTCAGCCCCAGCATTTT
TRBJ2-7,NA,TRBD1,TRBV5-1,CASSLDRDEQYF,TGCGCCAGCAGTTTGGACAGGGACGAGCAGTACTTC
TRBJ1-2,NA,TRBD1,TRBV29-1,CSVAGDRYGYTF,TGCAGCGTTGCTGGGGACAGGTATGGCTACACCTTC
TRBJ2-4,many,NA,TRBV7-2,CASSYGGDRNIQYF,TGTGCCAGCAGCTACGGGGGGGACAGAAACATTCAGTACTTC
TRBJ2-7,NA,TRBD1,TRBV7-3,CASSLGGQAYEQYF,TGTGCCAGCAGCTTAGGAGGACAGGCCTACGAGCAGTACTTC
TRBJ1-6,NA,TRBD1,TRBV6-6,CASSYSAGGLSPLHF,TGTGCCAGCAGTTACTCCGCAGGGGGCCTTTCACCCCTCCACTTT
TRBJ2-7,few,TRBD2,TRBV5-1,CASSLVGGAEEQYF,TGCGCCAGCAGCTTGGTCGGGGGGGCGGAGGAGCAGTACTTC
TRBJ1-2,few,NA,TRBV11-2,CASSLDRDTGYTF,TGTGCCAGCAGCTTAGACAGGGATACCGGCTACACCTTC
TRBJ2-7,few,TRBD1,TRBV5-1,CASSLVGDRTGEQYF,TGCGCCAGCAGCTTGGTTGGGGACAGGACGGGCGAGCAGTACTTC
TRBJ2-3,NA,NA,TRBV19,CASSIIRTFGTDTQYF,TGTGCCAGTAGTATAATACGGACATTCGGCACAGATACGCAGTATTTT
TRBJ2-1,NA,NA,TRBV5-4,CASSQYNEQFF,TGTGCCAGCAGCCAATACAATGAGCAGTTCTTC
TRBJ2-3,NA,NA,TRBV7-2,CASSRTGGDTQYF,TGTGCCAGCAGCCGCACCGGGGGAGATACGCAGTATTTT
TRBJ2-1,few,TRBD2,TRBV5-1,CASSSAGSGGLDEQFF,TGCGCCAGCAGCTCCGCCGGTAGCGGGGGTCTGGATGAGCAGTTCTTC
TRBJ2-5,NA,NA,TRBV14,CASSQTGKQETQYF,TGTGCCAGCAGCCAAACGGGGAAGCAAGAGACCCAGTACTTC
TRBJ1-5,NA,TRBD1,TRBV9,CASSVLVDRGGGGQPQHF,TGTGCCAGCAGCGTACTTGTGGACAGGGGGGGAGGAGGTCAGCCCCAGCATTTT
TRBJ1-2,few,NA,TRBV4-1,CASSQLGAGYGYTF,TGCGCCAGCAGCCAATTGGGGGCCGGGTATGGCTACACCTTC
TRBJ1-4,NA,NA,TRBV30,CAWSAWDSGGEKLFF,TGTGCCTGGAGTGCCTGGGACTCGGGGGGCGAAAAACTGTTTTTT
TRBJ1-1,NA,NA,TRBV11-2,CASSLESGYGFGAFF,TGTGCCAGCAGCTTAGAATCGGGGTACGGGTTCGGAGCTTTCTTT
TRBJ2-4,NA,NA,TRBV2,CASRETGTTDIQYF,TGTGCCAGCAGGGAAACTGGGACAACGGACATTCAGTACTTC
TRBJ1-6,NA,NA,TRBV5-1,CASSLTGTTNSPLHF,TGCGCCAGCAGCCTTACGGGGACTACTAATTCACCCCTCCACTTT
TRBJ2-5,NA,TRBD1,TRBV10-3,CAISEQTAGTAKETQYF,TGTGCCATCAGTGAACAAACCGCCGGGACAGCAAAAGAGACCCAGTACTTC
TRBJ2-5,NA,NA,TRBV5-4,CASSSAGGREETQYF,TGTGCCAGCAGCTCCGCAGGCGGCAGGGAAGAGACCCAGTACTTC
TRBJ2-2,NA,NA,TRBV21-1,CASSRGQAGGELFF,TGTGCCAGCAGCAGGGGACAGGCCGGCGGGGAGCTGTTTTTT
TRBJ1-6,NA,TRBD1,TRBV2,CASLSTGGNSPLHF,TGTGCCAGCCTCTCGACAGGGGGTAATTCACCCCTCCACTTT
TRBJ1-5,many,NA,TRBV7-2,CASSSYENQPQHF,TGTGCCAGCAGCTCCTATGAGAATCAGCCCCAGCATTTT
TRBJ1-1,few,TRBD1,TRBV2,CASSPWGRGRSTEAFF,TGTGCCAGCAGTCCCTGGGGCAGGGGGCGTAGCACTGAAGCTTTCTTT
TRBJ2-7,NA,NA,TRBV6-5,CASSYSQGGREQYF,TGTGCCAGCAGTTATAGTCAGGGAGGTCGCGAGCAGTACTTC
TRBJ2-1,few,NA,TRBV7-2,CASSLAVGGKGSYNEQFF,TGTGCCAGCAGCTTAGCTGTGGGGGGTAAGGGTTCCTACAATGAGCAGTTCTTC
TRBJ2-3,few,NA,TRBV11-2,CASSLGTLAETDTQYF,TGTGCCAGCAGCTTGGGGACTCTCGCGGAAACAGATACGCAGTATTTT
TRBJ2-2,NA,NA,TRBV4-1,CATGTSNTGELFF,TGTGCCACTGGGACTTCGAACACCGGGGAGCTGTTTTTT
TRBJ2-2,NA,TRBD2,TRBV10-3,CAIKFSGGLSTGELFF,TGTGCCATAAAGTTTTCGGGGGGGCTCAGCACCGGGGAGCTGTTTTTT
TRBJ2-1,NA,NA,TRBV7-2,CASSLDRSGKLYNEQFF,TGTGCCAGCAGCTTAGACCGGTCAGGAAAGCTCTACAATGAGCAGTTCTTC
TRBJ2-2,NA,TRBD2,TRBV4-2,CASSQEVFAGVGGELFF,TGTGCCAGCAGCCAAGAAGTCTTCGCGGGAGTGGGCGGGGAGCTGTTTTTT
TRBJ2-3,NA,TRBD1,TRBV28,CASSPGTGVRGTQYF,TGTGCCAGCAGCCCTGGGACAGGGGTCAGGGGCACGCAGTATTTT
TRBJ1-1,few,NA,TRBV13,CASSSSLNTEAFF,TGTGCCAGCAGCTCAAGCCTTAACACTGAAGCTTTCTTT
TRBJ2-1,few,TRBD1,TRBV29-1,CSVARDRGYNEQFF,TGCAGCGTCGCCAGGGACAGGGGCTACAATGAGCAGTTCTTC
TRBJ2-7,NA,NA,TRBV6-1,CASRTQLDSSYEQYF,TGTGCCAGCAGGACCCAGTTGGACAGCTCCTACGAGCAGTACTTC
TRBJ1-1,few,NA,TRBV12-5,CASGTTETTNAFF,TGTGCTAGTGGGACGACCGAGACAACGAATGCTTTCTTT
TRBJ2-1,NA,TRBD1,TRBV14,CASSQARGSNEQFF,TGTGCCAGCAGCCAAGCCAGGGGGAGTAATGAGCAGTTCTTC
TRBJ1-1,few,TRBD1,TRBV27,CASSFRDRGGITEAFF,TGTGCCAGCAGTTTCCGGGACAGGGGAGGGATCACTGAAGCTTTCTTT
TRBJ1-6,NA,NA,TRBV11-3,CASSLDSGSPLHF,TGTGCCAGCAGCTTAGACAGTGGCTCACCCCTCCACTTT
TRBJ2-5,NA,NA,TRBV29-1,CSVGGLQETQYF,TGCAGCGTTGGGGGGCTCCAAGAGACCCAGTACTTC
TRBJ1-1,NA,NA,TRBV5-4,CASRVGALRTEAFF,TGTGCCAGCCGCGTTGGGGCCCTGAGGACTGAAGCTTTCTTT
TRBJ2-5,NA,TRBD2,TRBV7-2,CASSLASLAGAGETQYF,TGTGCCAGCAGCTTAGCGTCGCTAGCGGGGGCCGGGGAGACCCAGTACTTC
TRBJ2-1,few,TRBD1,TRBV11-3,CASSFQGAGYNEQFF,TGTGCCAGCAGCTTCCAGGGGGCAGGATACAATGAGCAGTTCTTC
TRBJ2-2,NA,NA,TRBV5-1,CASSWGLTGANTGELFF,TGCGCCAGCAGCTGGGGGCTGACAGGAGCGAACACCGGGGAGCTGTTTTTT
TRBJ2-1,few,NA,TRBV7-2,CASSLMGHIGDEQFF,TGTGCCAGCAGCTTAATGGGGCATATAGGTGATGAGCAGTTCTTC
TRBJ2-7,NA,NA,TRBV7-2,CASSLGPFYEQYF,TGTGCCAGCAGCTTAGGGCCTTTCTACGAGCAGTACTTC
TRBJ1-6,once,NA,TRBV19,CASTTTLGDSPLHF,TGTGCCAGTACCACGACGTTGGGCGATTCACCCCTCCACTTT
TRBJ1-4,few,NA,TRBV28,CASSLFIEKLFF,TGTGCCAGCAGTTTGTTCATCGAAAAACTGTTTTTT
TRBJ2-3,NA,TRBD2,TRBV10-3,CAISSGNTDTQYF,TGTGCCATCAGTAGCGGGAACACAGATACGCAGTATTTT
TRBJ2-1,few,NA,TRBV18,CASSPYREPYNEQFF,TGTGCCAGCTCACCCTACAGGGAGCCCTACAATGAGCAGTTCTTC
TRBJ2-7,few,TRBD1,TRBV2,CASSPGGSPYEQYF,TGTGCCAGCAGTCCAGGGGGCTCTCCATACGAGCAGTACTTC